This T cell receptor (beta chain) was recovered during a study of Graves' ophthalmopathy and Graves' hyperthyroidism. The study's findings and limits: Ophthalmopathy versus stable hyperthyroidism: 13-signature model gave 85% to 90% sensitivity, approximately 80% specificity.

This CDR3 is built from 14 residues. Trimming shortened V by 3 bases and J by 6 bases, and 11 bases separated the two germline ends. Donors with ophthalmopathy: moderate-to-severe activity, CAS ≥3, NOSPECS ≥4, duration under 3 months. None of the included patients had other autoimmune diseases, uncontrolled infections, pregnancy or lactation, as these led to exclusion. PBMCs were isolated from a 10 ml sample of fresh peripheral blood. With respect to this clonotype: The target antigen is unknown.

As the template, RNA transcripts were used to amplify TCR beta CDR3 regions. The first-round RT-PCR employed HTBI primers together with the Qiagen OneStep RT-PCR kit. A multiplex PCR was then performed as the second round. TCRdb called the multiplex PCR reads again in MiXCR, with one record for every CDR3 protein. The sample contains some 240,000 distinct CDR3 sequences, around 42% of which appear only once. The chain is built from TRBV12-3 or TRBV12-4 and TRBJ1-4, with TRBD1 as a possible D gene (5 bases). The sequenced material came from peripheral blood. This TCR came from an adult man with Graves' ophthalmopathy. Here the CDR3 DNA reads TGTGCCAGCAGTTTGGGCAGGGACCATGAAAAACTGTTTTTT. Amino acid sequence: CASSLGRDHEKLFF.